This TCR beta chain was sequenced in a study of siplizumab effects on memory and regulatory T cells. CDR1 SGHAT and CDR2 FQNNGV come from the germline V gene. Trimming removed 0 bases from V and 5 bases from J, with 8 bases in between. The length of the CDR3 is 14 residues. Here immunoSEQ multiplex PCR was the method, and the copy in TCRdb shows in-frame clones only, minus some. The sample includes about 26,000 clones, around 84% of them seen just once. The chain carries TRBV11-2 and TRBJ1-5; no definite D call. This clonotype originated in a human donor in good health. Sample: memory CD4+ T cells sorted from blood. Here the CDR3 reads CASSLEGLDQPQHF. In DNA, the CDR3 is TGTGCCAGCAGCTTAGAAGGGCTCGATCAGCCCCAGCATTTT.